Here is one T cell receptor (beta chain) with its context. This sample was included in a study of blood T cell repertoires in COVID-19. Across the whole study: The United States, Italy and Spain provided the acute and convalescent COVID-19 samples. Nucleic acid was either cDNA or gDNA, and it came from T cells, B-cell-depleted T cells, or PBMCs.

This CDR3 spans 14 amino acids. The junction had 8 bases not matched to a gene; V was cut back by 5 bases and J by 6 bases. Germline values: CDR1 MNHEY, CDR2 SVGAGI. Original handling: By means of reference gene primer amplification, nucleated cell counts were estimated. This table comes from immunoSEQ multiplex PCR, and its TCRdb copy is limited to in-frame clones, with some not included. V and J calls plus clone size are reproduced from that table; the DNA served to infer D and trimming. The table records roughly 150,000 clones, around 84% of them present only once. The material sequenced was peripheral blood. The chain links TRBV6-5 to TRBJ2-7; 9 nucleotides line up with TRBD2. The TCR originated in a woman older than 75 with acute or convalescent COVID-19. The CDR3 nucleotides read TGTGCCAGCAGTACCTCGGGACTAGCCGGCGAGCAGTACTTC. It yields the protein CASSTSGLAGEQYF.